This T cell receptor beta chain was sequenced for a study of blood T cell repertoires in COVID-19. Study summary: Acute and convalescent COVID-19 specimens originated in the United States, Italy and Spain. From T cells, B-cell-depleted T cells, or PBMCs came the material, which was cDNA or gDNA.

Sequenced by immunoSEQ multiplex PCR; TCRdb stores in-frame clones only, minus some. Seen here are a few hundred thousand clones, roughly nine tenths observed once, and the top ten hold 3% to 4%. Self-reported history from a screening survey and questionnaire set each donor's cohort. V lost 4 bases to trimming and J lost 6 bases, with 16 bases between them. There are 14 residues in the CDR3. Germline V gene data show CDR1 as SQVTM and CDR2 as ANQGSEA. The rearrangement links TRBV29-1 to TRBJ1-3, with D perhaps matching TRBD1 (5 bases). The sample comprised PBMCs or T cells enriched from blood (not recorded which). The receptor comes from a woman aged 18-35 years in a cohort exposed to, infected with or recovered from COVID-19 (not recorded which). CDR3 residues: CSVVVRAAENTIYF. CDR3 coding DNA: TGCAGCGTTGTTGTCAGGGCCGCGGAAAACACCATATATTTT.